This is a list of T cell receptor beta chains from one sample in a study of cytotoxic CD8 clonotypes in ibrutinib-treated CLL. Libraries were prepared by immunoSEQ multiplex PCR; TCRdb keeps only in-frame clonotypes and omits some of them. The repertoire consists of 75,000 to 90,000 clones, with around 78% occurring once and the leading ten covering around 37%. Material: PBMCs, obtained after 24 months of ibrutinib treatment. These TCRs come from a human donor with chronic lymphocytic leukemia. CDR3s include the opening cysteine and the closing phenylalanine or tryptophan. D genes are given only for firm matches. Expanded clones are given a class, and other clones once, few, many or no size at all.

J: TRBJ2-2
D: NA
size: once
V: TRBV10-3
DNA: TGTGCCATCAGTGAGTCAACGGGCCTGAACACCGGGGAGCTGTTTTTT
CDR3: CAISESTGLNTGELFF

J: TRBJ2-1
D: NA
size: NA
V: TRBV5-4
DNA: TGTGCCAGCAGCTGGCAGGGTAATGAGCAGTTCTTC
CDR3: CASSWQGNEQFF

J: TRBJ2-7
D: TRBD1
size: NA
V: TRBV18
DNA: TGTGCCAGCTCACTAGGACAGGTCTACGAGCAGTACTTC
CDR3: CASSLGQVYEQYF

J: TRBJ2-2
D: NA
size: NA
V: TRBV6-5
DNA: TGTGCCAGCAGTTTAACGGGTTTCGGGGAGCTGTTTTTT
CDR3: CASSLTGFGELFF

J: TRBJ2-5
D: TRBD2
size: NA
V: TRBV10-3
DNA: TGTGCCATCAGTGAGGCTCTAGCGGGTCTCCAAGAGACCCAGTACTTC
CDR3: CAISEALAGLQETQYF

J: TRBJ1-2
D: NA
size: NA
V: TRBV30
DNA: TGTGCCTGGACCCGCTGGGGGGTTGGCTATGGCTACACCTTC
CDR3: CAWTRWGVGYGYTF

J: TRBJ2-7
D: TRBD2
size: NA
V: TRBV30
DNA: TGTGCCTGGGCGGGACTAGCGGGACCCGGCGAGCAGTACTTC
CDR3: CAWAGLAGPGEQYF

J: TRBJ2-1
D: NA
size: NA
V: TRBV28
DNA: TGTGCCAGCAGTCAGCCCGAGGCAGGTCGCAATGAGCAGTTCTTC
CDR3: CASSQPEAGRNEQFF

J: TRBJ1-5
D: NA
size: few
V: TRBV2
DNA: TGTGCCAGCATCCCGAAGGCGTATCTGCCCCAGCATTTT
CDR3: CASIPKAYLPQHF

J: TRBJ2-1
D: NA
size: few
V: TRBV23-1
DNA: TGCGCCAGCAGTCCCTCGGCCCGGTCCCATGAGCAGTTCTTC
CDR3: CASSPSARSHEQFF

J: TRBJ1-4
D: TRBD1
size: NA
V: TRBV28
DNA: TGTGCCAGCAGTGCGCGACAGGGCTGGGACGAAAAACTGTTTTTT
CDR3: CASSARQGWDEKLFF

J: TRBJ2-3
D: NA
size: once
V: TRBV5-1
DNA: TGCGCCAGCAGACCAGGGCCCCGCACAGATACGCAGTATTTT
CDR3: CASRPGPRTDTQYF

J: TRBJ1-2
D: NA
size: NA
V: TRBV6-6
DNA: TGTGCCAGCAGTTACTCGGCAGGAAACTATGGCTACACCTTC
CDR3: CASSYSAGNYGYTF

J: TRBJ2-5
D: TRBD1
size: few
V: TRBV6-1
DNA: TGTGCCAGCAGTCCCCGGACAGGGGGTCGAGAGACCCAGTACTTC
CDR3: CASSPRTGGRETQYF

J: TRBJ2-7
D: NA
size: NA
V: TRBV30
DNA: TGTGCCTGGATTCGGCGGCAGGGAGACTACGAGCAGTACTTC
CDR3: CAWIRRQGDYEQYF

J: TRBJ2-3
D: NA
size: NA
V: TRBV7-9
DNA: TGTGCCAGCAGCTTTGAGGGGAGCACAGATACGCAGTATTTT
CDR3: CASSFEGSTDTQYF

J: TRBJ2-1
D: TRBD2
size: NA
V: TRBV7-3
DNA: TGTGCCAGCAGCTTTAGCGGGAGGGCCTACAATGAGCAGTTCTTC
CDR3: CASSFSGRAYNEQFF

J: TRBJ2-5
D: TRBD1
size: NA
V: TRBV7-2
DNA: TGTGCCAGCAGCTACCCGGGACAGGGGGCCGGGGCCCAGTACTTC
CDR3: CASSYPGQGAGAQYF

J: TRBJ2-7
D: TRBD1
size: NA
V: TRBV28
DNA: TGTGCCAGCAGCGACCCCGGGACAGGGCCCAACGAGCAGTACTTC
CDR3: CASSDPGTGPNEQYF

J: TRBJ1-2
D: TRBD1
size: NA
V: TRBV4-2
DNA: TGTGCCAGCAGCCAAGATCAGGGGACAGCCTCTAACTATGGCTACACCTTC
CDR3: CASSQDQGTASNYGYTF

J: TRBJ2-7
D: TRBD2
size: NA
V: TRBV28
DNA: TGTGCCAGCAGGACTAGCGGGACCTACGAGCAGTACTTC
CDR3: CASRTSGTYEQYF

J: TRBJ1-5
D: NA
size: NA
V: TRBV6-6
DNA: TGTGCCAGCAGTTCCAATCAGCCCCAGCATTTT
CDR3: CASSSNQPQHF

J: TRBJ1-2
D: NA
size: NA
V: TRBV9
DNA: TGTGCCAGCAGTGCTTGGATAGCTCAAGATGGCTACACCTTC
CDR3: CASSAWIAQDGYTF

J: TRBJ1-2
D: NA
size: NA
V: TRBV7-2
DNA: TGTGCCAGCAGCTTTGGGGGGTCTCTGAGGGGCTACACCTTC
CDR3: CASSFGGSLRGYTF

J: TRBJ2-7
D: NA
size: NA
V: TRBV28
DNA: TGTGCCAGCACCTTGCGGAGATCCTACGAGCAGTACTTC
CDR3: CASTLRRSYEQYF

J: TRBJ1-2
D: NA
size: NA
V: TRBV13
DNA: TGTGCCAGCAGCCCCGGGACAAACTATGGCTACACCTTC
CDR3: CASSPGTNYGYTF

J: TRBJ1-1
D: NA
size: NA
V: TRBV18
DNA: TGTGCCAGCTCACCAAAACAGAACACTGAAGCTTTCTTT
CDR3: CASSPKQNTEAFF

J: TRBJ1-1
D: TRBD1
size: NA
V: TRBV27
DNA: TGTGCCAGCAGATACAGGGGGGCAAACACTGAAGCTTTCTTT
CDR3: CASRYRGANTEAFF

J: TRBJ2-1
D: TRBD2
size: NA
V: TRBV5-4
DNA: TGTGCCAGCAGCGTGGGACTAGCGGGAGGGAATGAGCAGTTCTTC
CDR3: CASSVGLAGGNEQFF

J: TRBJ1-1
D: NA
size: NA
V: TRBV5-1
DNA: TGCGCCAGCAGCCAGGACGGTATGAACACTGAAGCTTTCTTT
CDR3: CASSQDGMNTEAFF

J: TRBJ2-2
D: NA
size: NA
V: TRBV14
DNA: TGTGCCAGCAGCCAAGATTTGCCAGGGAACACCGGGGAGCTGTTTTTT
CDR3: CASSQDLPGNTGELFF